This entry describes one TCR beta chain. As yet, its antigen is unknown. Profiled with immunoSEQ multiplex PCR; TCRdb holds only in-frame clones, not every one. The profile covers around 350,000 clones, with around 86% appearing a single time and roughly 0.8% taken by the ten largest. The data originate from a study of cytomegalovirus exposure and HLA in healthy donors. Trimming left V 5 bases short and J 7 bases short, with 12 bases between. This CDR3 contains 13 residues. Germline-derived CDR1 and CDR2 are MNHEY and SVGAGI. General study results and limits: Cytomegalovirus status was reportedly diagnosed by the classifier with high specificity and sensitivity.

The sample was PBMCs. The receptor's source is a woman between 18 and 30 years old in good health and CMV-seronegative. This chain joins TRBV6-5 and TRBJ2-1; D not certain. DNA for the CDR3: TGTGCCAGCAGTACTCCAGCGTATAATGAGCAGTTCTTC. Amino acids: CASSTPAYNEQFF.